A selection of T cell receptor beta chains follows, all from one sample in a study of shared clonotypes between healthy human individuals. Measured with immunoSEQ multiplex PCR; TCRdb has only the in-frame clones, and not every one. Of approximately 400,000 clones listed, 96% are singletons. Sequencing was performed on memory CD8+ T cells sorted from blood. The receptors were sampled from a young man in good health. Each CDR3 is given with its conserved first and last residue. D genes are given only for firm matches. Size tells how often a clone was seen (once, few, many) or the class of an expanded clone, and some rows leave it out.

>TRBV7-9|TRBJ2-3|.|.
CASSSFLGGLHTDTQYF
TGTGCCAGCAGCTCATTCTTGGGGGGGCTTCACACAGATACGCAGTATTTT
>TRBV19|TRBJ2-1|.|.
CASSIGSSYNEQFF
TGTGCCAGTAGTATAGGGAGCTCCTACAATGAGCAGTTCTTC
>TRBV4-1|TRBJ2-7|TRBD2|.
CASSHDQLAGAGEQYF
TGCGCCAGCAGCCACGACCAACTAGCGGGAGCGGGCGAGCAGTACTTC
>TRBV10-1|TRBJ1-1|.|.
CASSDLNTEAFF
TGCGCCAGCTCTGACTTGAACACTGAAGCTTTCTTT
>TRBV6-5|TRBJ2-2|.|.
CASMWTGELFF
TGTGCCAGCATGTGGACCGGGGAGCTGTTTTTT
>TRBV6-6|TRBJ1-1|.|.
CASSYPSMNTEAFF
TGTGCCAGCAGTTACCCATCCATGAACACTGAAGCTTTCTTT
>TRBV10-1|TRBJ2-7|.|.
CASSEWNLYEQYF
TGCGCCAGCAGTGAGTGGAATCTCTACGAGCAGTACTTC
>TRBV7-9|TRBJ2-5|.|.
CASSLAMGGQETQYF
TGTGCCAGCAGCTTAGCGATGGGGGGCCAAGAGACCCAGTACTTC
>TRBV18|TRBJ1-3|.|.
CASSPTSSSGNTIYF
TGTGCCAGCTCTCCCACGTCGAGCTCTGGAAACACCATATATTTT
>TRBV28|TRBJ2-7|.|once
CASRSPLYEQYF
TGTGCCTCGCGCTCGCCCCTTTACGAGCAGTACTTC
>TRBV11-3|TRBJ2-1|.|.
CASSLFGVVSYNEQFF
TGTGCCAGCAGCTTATTCGGGGTAGTATCCTACAATGAGCAGTTCTTC
>TRBV7-8|TRBJ2-7|.|.
CASSRGTAVYEQYF
TGTGCCAGCAGCCGCGGGACTGCCGTCTACGAGCAGTACTTC
>TRBV27|TRBJ1-6|.|once
CASRLRGYNSPLHF
TGTGCCAGCAGGTTGCGGGGTTATAATTCACCCCTCCACTTT
>TRBV19|TRBJ2-1|.|.
CASSMGQASYNEQFF
TGTGCCAGTAGTATGGGCCAGGCCTCCTACAATGAGCAGTTCTTC
>TRBV27|TRBJ2-7|TRBD2|.
CASSLPPSRTSGSYEQYF
TGTGCCAGCAGTTTACCCCCTTCACGGACTAGCGGGAGCTACGAGCAGTACTTC
>TRBV28|TRBJ1-2|.|.
CASSFRTYGYTF
TGTGCCAGCAGTTTCCGGACCTATGGCTACACCTTC
>TRBV4-1|TRBJ1-1|.|.
CASSQERAKGRTEAFF
TGCGCCAGCAGCCAAGAAAGGGCCAAAGGGCGGACTGAAGCTTTCTTT
>TRBV11-2|TRBJ1-1|TRBD1|once
CASSPRQGGTTEAFF
TGTGCCAGCAGCCCTAGACAGGGAGGGACCACTGAAGCTTTCTTT
>TRBV11-3|TRBJ2-6|.|.
CASSLTGANVLTF
TGTGCCAGCAGCTTAACTGGGGCCAACGTCCTGACTTTC
>TRBV2|TRBJ2-7|.|.
CATKRGAEYYEQYF
TGTGCCACCAAAAGGGGGGCAGAATACTACGAGCAGTACTTC
>TRBV2|TRBJ2-2|TRBD1|.
CASSANRGQGGELFF
TGTGCCAGCAGTGCTAACAGGGGGCAAGGCGGGGAGCTGTTTTTT
>TRBV7-8|TRBJ2-7|.|.
CASSLDGEQYF
TGTGCCAGCAGCTTAGACGGCGAGCAGTACTTC
>TRBV7-9|TRBJ2-7|.|.
CASSPSGSPREQYF
TGTGCCAGCAGCCCTAGTGGGTCCCCCCGCGAGCAGTACTTC
>TRBV7-6|TRBJ2-1|.|.
CASSFPGVKYNEQFF
TGTGCCAGCAGCTTTCCGGGAGTTAAGTACAATGAGCAGTTCTTC
>TRBV9|TRBJ2-5|.|.
CASSVRHLGKKETQYF
TGTGCCAGCAGCGTCCGCCATTTAGGAAAGAAAGAGACCCAGTACTTC
>TRBV6-6|TRBJ2-1|.|.
CASRTNIGLVGNEQFF
TGTGCCAGCAGAACGAATATCGGTCTAGTTGGCAATGAGCAGTTCTTC
>TRBV7-8|TRBJ1-3|.|.
CASSLGDPIGNTIYF
TGTGCCAGCAGCTTGGGGGACCCCATAGGCAACACCATATATTTT
>TRBV4-2|TRBJ2-5|TRBD2|.
CASSQGGGTTSQETQYF
TGTGCCAGCAGCCAAGGGGGAGGGACTACCTCTCAAGAGACCCAGTACTTC
>TRBV5-1|TRBJ2-3|.|.
CASSSPGDTQYF
TGCGCCAGCAGCTCCCCGGGAGATACGCAGTATTTT
>TRBV7-2|TRBJ2-1|.|.
CASSLQLATNNEQFF
TGTGCCAGCAGCTTGCAACTAGCCACAAACAATGAGCAGTTCTTC
>TRBV20-1|TRBJ2-7|.|.
CSARTHREQYF
TGCAGTGCTAGGACTCACAGAGAGCAGTACTTC
>TRBV10-1|TRBJ2-3|.|once
CASSESTTTFSTDTQYF
TGCGCCAGCAGTGAGTCCACTACCACCTTTAGCACAGATACGCAGTATTTT
>TRBV18|TRBJ2-6|.|.
CASSPPDSGANVLTF
TGTGCCAGCTCACCACCAGACTCTGGGGCCAACGTCCTGACTTTC
>TRBV7-2|TRBJ2-7|.|.
CASSPGEVGQIYEQYF
TGTGCCAGCAGCCCGGGGGAGGTTGGGCAGATCTACGAGCAGTACTTC
>TRBV23-1|TRBJ1-2|.|.
CASSPQEGGTF
TGCGCCAGCAGTCCACAGGAGGGGGGAACCTTC
>TRBV11-2|TRBJ2-5|.|.
CASSPRAQETQYF
TGTGCCAGCAGCCCCCGGGCTCAAGAGACCCAGTACTTC
>TRBV19|TRBJ1-3|.|.
CASSPRGNTIYF
TGTGCCAGTAGTCCCCGAGGAAACACCATATATTTT
>TRBV9|TRBJ2-2|.|.
CASSVVGGAGELFF
TGTGCCAGCAGCGTCGTGGGGGGCGCCGGGGAGCTGTTTTTT